This is a list of T cell receptor beta chains from one sample in a study of early T cells in non-severe SARS-CoV-2 infection. Via MiXCR, TCRdb re-called the 5' RACE reads, giving one row per CDR3 protein. The sample yields approximately 71,000 distinct CDR3 sequences, approximately 13% seen once. Material for sequencing was whole blood. The receptors originated from an adult who was a healthcare worker with PCR-confirmed SARS-CoV-2 infection or an uninfected control (not recorded which). Each CDR3 is given with its conserved first and last residue. Each record gives: CDR3 length, V gene, D gene, J gene, clone size, CDR3 DNA, CDR3 protein. D genes are given only for firm matches. The size of a clone is reported for some rows only, either as once, few or many, or as a class for expanded clones.

length: 14; V: TRBV3-1; D: NA; J: TRBJ2-3; size: NA; DNA: TGTGCCAGCAGCCACGGTCCTACAACAGATACGCAGTATTTT; CDR3: CASSHGPTTDTQYF
length: 12; V: TRBV7-8; D: TRBD2; J: TRBJ2-1; size: few; DNA: TGTGCCAGCAGCTTCCCTAGCGGGGGGAAGTTCTTC; CDR3: CASSFPSGGKFF
length: 15; V: TRBV14; D: NA; J: TRBJ1-4; size: many; DNA: TGTGCCAGCAGCCCCTTGACCCCAGGGCATGAAAAACTGTTTTTT; CDR3: CASSPLTPGHEKLFF
length: 17; V: TRBV5-1; D: TRBD1; J: TRBJ1-3; size: few; DNA: TGCGCCAGCAGCCCGGGACAGACGATTACCTCTGGAAACACCATATATTTT; CDR3: CASSPGQTITSGNTIYF
length: 14; V: TRBV7-6; D: NA; J: TRBJ2-1; size: NA; DNA: TGTGCCAGCACGGTCGGGTCCGCCTACAATGAGCAGTTCTTC; CDR3: CASTVGSAYNEQFF
length: 13; V: TRBV21-1; D: NA; J: TRBJ1-2; size: few; DNA: TGTGCCAGCTATCTTTGGTCGGGCTATGGCTACACCTTC; CDR3: CASYLWSGYGYTF
length: 14; V: TRBV15; D: NA; J: TRBJ1-1; size: many; DNA: TGTGCCACCAGCAGAGGAAGTCCGAACACTGAAGCTTTCTTT; CDR3: CATSRGSPNTEAFF
length: 18; V: TRBV10-3; D: TRBD2; J: TRBJ2-2; size: many; DNA: TGTGCCATCAGTCCTCGACTAGCGGGGGGAACGAACACCGGGGAGCTGTTTTTT; CDR3: CAISPRLAGGTNTGELFF
length: 14; V: TRBV12-3/TRBV12-4; D: NA; J: TRBJ2-2; size: few; DNA: TGTGCCAGCAGTTTAAACAGCGGCACCGGGGAGCTGTTTTTT; CDR3: CASSLNSGTGELFF
length: 14; V: TRBV5-1; D: NA; J: TRBJ2-7; size: many; DNA: TGCGCCAGCAGCTTGGTGTTGGACGGCTACGAGCAGTACTTC; CDR3: CASSLVLDGYEQYF
length: 14; V: TRBV19; D: NA; J: TRBJ2-5; size: few; DNA: TGTGCCAGTAGTATGGGGACACACCAAGAGACCCAGTACTTC; CDR3: CASSMGTHQETQYF
length: 16; V: TRBV6-2/TRBV6-3; D: TRBD2; J: TRBJ2-3; size: NA; DNA: TGTGCCAGCACCTATGTTCGGGGACTAAGCACAGATACGCAGTATTTT; CDR3: CASTYVRGLSTDTQYF
length: 15; V: TRBV20-1; D: TRBD1; J: TRBJ2-7; size: NA; DNA: TGCAGTGCAACCTCCGCCCGACAGGGAACCTACGAGCAGTACTTC; CDR3: CSATSARQGTYEQYF
length: 15; V: TRBV3-1; D: NA; J: TRBJ2-2; size: once; DNA: TGTGCCAGCAGCCGGGGGGAGTTCAACACCGGGGAGCTGTTTTTT; CDR3: CASSRGEFNTGELFF
length: 14; V: TRBV7-9; D: NA; J: TRBJ2-3; size: NA; DNA: TGTGCCAGCAGCCAATGGTCGAGCACAGATACGCAGTATTTT; CDR3: CASSQWSSTDTQYF
length: 16; V: TRBV6-2/TRBV6-3; D: NA; J: TRBJ2-3; size: NA; DNA: TGTGCCAGCAGTTACTCGCGGGGAGTTCAGTCAGATGCGCAGTATTTT; CDR3: CASSYSRGVQSDAQYF
length: 16; V: TRBV9; D: TRBD1; J: TRBJ2-1; size: NA; DNA: TGTGCCAGCAGCGGAACCGGGACAGGAGTGATGGATGAGCAGTTCTTC; CDR3: CASSGTGTGVMDEQFF